This T cell receptor (beta chain) was obtained from a study of regulatory T cells in long-lasting Graves disease. Whole-study results and caveats: Segments TRBV28, TRBJ1-2 and TRBJ2-5 showed preferential usage in persistent disease.

Relying on iRepertoire HTBI primers and Arm-PCR of CDR3 regions, the team built TCR beta libraries. TCRdb used MiXCR to reprocess the multiplex PCR reads, holding one entry per CDR3 protein. The sample comprises 390,000 or so distinct CDR3 sequences, roughly 12% of which are singletons, and around 18% rests with the top ten. In this sample, this clonotype turned up many times. Its antigen remains unidentified. Germline-derived CDR1 and CDR2 are DFQATT and SNEGSKA (reference sequence). This CDR3 has 14 residues. J was trimmed by 4 bases and V by 7 bases; bases with no gene match: 8. Sample time point: newly diagnosed GD, antithyroid drugs for less than 3 months. Isolated PBMC RNA provided the starting material for the TCR library. This sample also belongs to another study, concerning T cells in Graves' hyperthyroidism and ophthalmopathy.

The TCR originated in a woman under 30 with Graves disease. The material was peripheral blood mononuclear cells (PBMCs), obtained at new diagnosis, from a patient treated with antithyroid drugs. The chain employs TRBV20-1 and TRBJ2-1, with 9 positions matching TRBD2. The CDR3 DNA reads as TGCAGTGGGAAGACTAGCGGAGTATACAATGAGCAGTTCTTC. Its protein is CSGKTSGVYNEQFF.